This T cell receptor beta chain emerged from a study of blood T cells in healthy people across ages (dated by TCRdb to between 2014 and 2017). As for the study more broadly: In model experiments, template switching captured about one uniquely barcoded TCR beta cDNA molecule for every two T cells. Using deep sequencing normalized with unique cDNA molecular identifiers, the study measured how TCR beta repertoire diversity changes with age. Donors were grouped into four age groups: young (average roughly 17 years), middle-aged (about 38), aged (around 60) and long-lived (approximately 78). To avoid experimental bias, donors of different ages were distributed randomly across sequencing lanes. For two donors (one aged 18 to 30 and one aged 80 or older), the study analyzed two additional independent replicas of 1 million unique cDNA reads from the same blood draw. Broader findings and caveats from the paper: Donor CMV infection status was unknown, potentially confounding age-related changes in expanded clonotypes. Observed TCR beta diversity per million T cells fell roughly linearly with age, and a significant reduction was already apparent by age around 36. The percentage of naive T cells measured by flow cytometry correlated strongly with observed TCR beta diversity. Compared with the aged group, the long-lived group had more naive CD4+ T cells, fewer expanded clones and increased TCR diversity, a pattern suggesting age selection. Estimates of total diversity based on one million sequenced T cells were regarded as lower bounds and as underestimates. Since profiling was done on bulk unsorted PBMCs, naive and antigen-experienced compartments could not be conclusively compared.

Libraries came from 5' RACE. Data came from an Illumina HiSeq 2500. A second PCR of roughly 7 to 11 cycles was performed with a sample-barcoded 5' primer and a J-beta primer mix. Each TCR beta cDNA molecule received a unique molecular identifier from a template-switch 5' adaptor carrying 12 random nucleotides. Each sample yielded at least 3 million CDR3-containing paired-end reads. First-strand cDNA synthesis was performed from all RNA using the Mint cDNA synthesis kit, with priming by a TRBC-specific oligonucleotide. After uracil-DNA glycosylase treatment, a first 18-cycle PCR used universal primers M1SS and BC2_uni_R on all cDNA. On the authors' methods: Each sample was normalized by randomly selecting 1 million high-quality reads, each carrying a distinct molecular identifier. Reads with shared molecular identifiers were discarded instead of being binned into consensus sequences. MiTCR, set to a Q25 quality threshold and the strictest error-elimination algorithm, was used for CDR3 identification, clonotype clustering and error correction. Lower-bound total TCR beta diversity was estimated with a nonparametric unseen species model using Euler transformation. In TCRdb, the public reads were trimmed at Q25 with fastp and aligned with MiXCR, with productive beta chains retained. Rows matching on CDR3 protein sequence are summarized as one entry with the most common DNA and genes. The V and J calls and clone size come from TCRdb's table, not from the authors' own analysis. For this sample there are 600,000 or so distinct CDR3 sequences; approximately 21% appear just once. The ten biggest clones cover 3.6% of the sample.

From the cysteine up to the phenylalanine, the CDR3 has a length of 14 residues. Of the read, only the CDR3 DNA is kept; its 42 bases are in frame from base 1. V trim: 10 bases; J trim: 9 bases; unmatched bases: 10. Looking up the germline V gene yields CDR1 MDHEN and CDR2 SYDVKM. This clonotype was observed a handful of times. What this receptor recognizes is not known. No qualities accompany the bases; no much larger clone lies one base away. The donors were roughly 40 Caucasian individuals from Russia, aged roughly 6 to 100 years, who were systemically healthy. Each donor gave approximately 9.3 milliliters of peripheral blood, collected into EDTA-treated Vacutainer tubes. Ficoll-Paque density-gradient centrifugation was used to isolate PBMCs, with at least 6.5 million per sample. Trizol reagent was used to extract total RNA from PBMCs, with at least 5 micrograms per sample. For every donor, an aliquot of PBMCs went through flow cytometry to measure the percentages of naive CD45RAhigh/CD27high T cells.

The sequence links TRBV28 to TRBJ2-1; 12 middle bases align to TRBD2. Sequencing was carried out using blood. The sequence was obtained from a man between 65 and 85 years old in good health. Here is the DNA: TGTGCCAACCGTCGGACTAGCGGGATGAGTGAGCAGTTCTTC. Translation gives CANRRTSGMSEQFF.